This T cell receptor beta chain was sequenced for a study of Graves' ophthalmopathy and Graves' hyperthyroidism. The germline V gene encodes CDR1 SGHTA and CDR2 FQGNSA. J lost 0 bases, V lost 3 bases, and 5 bases had no gene match. The CDR3 has 16 residues. The sequenced template was RNA, covering the TCR beta CDR3 region. Investigators did first-round RT-PCR with HTBI primers, then second-round multiplex PCR. TCRdb processed the multiplex PCR reads anew with MiXCR; each CDR3 protein has one entry. Among over 450,000 distinct CDR3 sequences, approximately 15% were seen once, and the ten largest hold roughly 10%.

The sequence came from a woman aged 25-40 years with Graves' ophthalmopathy. V gene TRBV7-2 combines with J gene TRBJ2-5, with 9 bases fitting TRBD1. Material for sequencing was blood. The CDR3: CASSLPDRGDQETQYF. CDR3 DNA sequence: TGTGCCAGCAGCTTGCCGGACAGGGGCGACCAAGAGACCCAGTACTTC.